This T cell receptor beta chain comes out of a study of control samples from healthy donors and cancer patients. The CDR3 contains 13 residues. With V trimmed by 5 bases and J by 4 bases, 3 bases remained unmatched. Produced via immunoSEQ multiplex PCR; TCRdb's table is partial and in-frame only. The data show around 130,000 clones, 88% seen once. Specimen: blood. This TCR was recovered from a man aged 45-60 years in good health. The chain links TRBV12-3 or TRBV12-4 to TRBJ1-1; TRBD1 agrees at 8 bases. CDR3 nucleotide sequence: TGTGCCAGCAGTAGGGACAGGCTCACTGAAGCTTTCTTT. Encoded protein: CASSRDRLTEAFF.